This TCR beta chain was observed in a study of T cells expressing NK-cell markers. The wider study: Sequencing of TCR beta repertoires drew on sorted CD3+CD56+NKG2C+, CD3+CD56+NKG2C- and CD3+CD56-NKG2C+ T cells. Most of the eight sequenced donors were HCMV-seropositive; one was seronegative. Study results and limitations: Questions lingered over whether expanded NKG2C+ T cell clones were HCMV-specific.

This CDR3 is built from 19 residues. Germline CDR1 is MNHEY and CDR2 is SMNVEV (reference sequence). Beta-chain TCR cDNA was generated via 5'RACE template switching with UMIs. From its re-call of the 5' RACE reads, TCRdb lists each CDR3 protein once, without DNA. This sample contains about half a million distinct CDR3 sequences. In regard to this clonotype: Antigen: not known.

The chain uses TRBV27 and TRBJ2-3; TCRdb proposes TRBD2, but this gene call is untestable without DNA. Specimen: blood T cells: a sorted CD56 or NKG2C T cell subset, CD4+ or CD8+ T cells, or bulk PBMC T cells (not recorded which). The TCR sequence derives from a woman in her 50s in good health. The CDR3 spells CASSFRRTSGRAGTDTQYF.